The clone carrying this T cell receptor beta chain turned up a few times. This specimen comes from a study of neoadjuvant anti-PD-1 for oral cavity cancer. Profiled with immunoSEQ multiplex PCR; TCRdb holds only in-frame clones, not every one. Here the sample spans 8,000 or so clones, 70% being singletons. Time point given: after neoadjuvant nivolumab, at surgical resection. This clonotype originated in a person aged 35-79 years with oral cavity squamous cell carcinoma. The sample in question was PBMCs, obtained after nivolumab (anti-PD-1) treatment.

The CDR3 reads CASSTGTGNTEAFF. CDR3 sequence (DNA): TGTGCCAGCAGCACCGGGACAGGCAACACTGAAGCTTTCTTT. The chain recombines TRBV11-3 with TRBJ1-1; 8 nucleotides line up with TRBD1. With V trimmed by 5 bases and J by 2 bases, 4 bases remained unmatched. The CDR3 extends over 14 amino acids. Germline CDR1 SGHNT, CDR2 YENEEA.